Listed below are T cell receptor beta chains from one sample, sequenced in a study of T cells in Graves' hyperthyroidism and ophthalmopathy. From the multiplex PCR reads, TCRdb called clonotypes with MiXCR, one entry per CDR3 protein. The table has approximately 640,000 distinct CDR3 sequences, 15% to 20% seen once. The sample consisted of blood. These receptors all stem from a woman aged 25 to 39 with Graves' hyperthyroidism. The CDR3 runs from the conserved cysteine through the conserved F or W. A D gene is named only where the DNA matches it firmly. Clone sizes are given selectively: once, few, many, or a class where the clone is expanded.

clone_size: .
cdr3_length: 16
d_call: .
j_call: TRBJ2-4
v_call: TRBV3-2
cdr3_nt: TGTGCCAGCAGAGAGGCGGGAGAAAGGTCCAAAAACATTCAGTACTTC
cdr3_aa: CASREAGERSKNIQYF

clone_size: many
cdr3_length: 15
d_call: .
j_call: TRBJ2-7
v_call: TRBV28
cdr3_nt: TGTGCCAGCAGTGAACAGGATTGGGGAGCCTACGAGCAGTACTTC
cdr3_aa: CASSEQDWGAYEQYF

clone_size: .
cdr3_length: 16
d_call: .
j_call: TRBJ2-3
v_call: TRBV3-1
cdr3_nt: TGTGCCAGCAGCCAAGAAGGGTCATCCTCCACAGATACGCAGTATTTT
cdr3_aa: CASSQEGSSSTDTQYF

clone_size: .
cdr3_length: 16
d_call: .
j_call: TRBJ2-7
v_call: TRBV20-1
cdr3_nt: TGCAGTGCGGGGGGGGGGGGCGGCCTCTTGACCTACGAGCAGTACTTC
cdr3_aa: CSAGGGGGLLTYEQYF

clone_size: many
cdr3_length: 15
d_call: TRBD2
j_call: TRBJ2-3
v_call: TRBV27
cdr3_nt: TGTGCCAGCACCCTGGATAGCGGGAGCACAGATACGCAGTATTTT
cdr3_aa: CASTLDSGSTDTQYF

clone_size: many
cdr3_length: 15
d_call: TRBD2
j_call: TRBJ2-5
v_call: TRBV5-1
cdr3_nt: TGTGCCAGCAGCTTAGTAGCGGGGGGGCAAGAGACCCAGTACTTC
cdr3_aa: CASSLVAGGQETQYF

clone_size: many
cdr3_length: 16
d_call: TRBD1
j_call: TRBJ1-1
v_call: TRBV10-3
cdr3_nt: TGTGCCATCAGTGAACCCGGGACAGGGGGCTTCACTGAAGCTTTCTTT
cdr3_aa: CAISEPGTGGFTEAFF

clone_size: many
cdr3_length: 13
d_call: .
j_call: TRBJ2-1
v_call: TRBV11-3
cdr3_nt: TGTGCCAGCAGCTTAGAAAGGACTTCAAGGCAGTTCTTC
cdr3_aa: CASSLERTSRQFF

clone_size: .
cdr3_length: 13
d_call: TRBD2
j_call: TRBJ2-7
v_call: TRBV20-1
cdr3_nt: TGCAGTGCGGTGGGACTAGGAGACTACGAGCAGTACTTC
cdr3_aa: CSAVGLGDYEQYF

clone_size: many
cdr3_length: 13
d_call: .
j_call: TRBJ1-1
v_call: TRBV2
cdr3_nt: TGTGCCAGCACCCACAGGTTGGCGAGTGAAGCTTTCTTT
cdr3_aa: CASTHRLASEAFF

clone_size: many
cdr3_length: 15
d_call: TRBD2
j_call: TRBJ2-1
v_call: TRBV3-1
cdr3_nt: TGTGCCAGCAGCCCGTCTAGCGGGGGTTCCAATGAGCAGTTCTTC
cdr3_aa: CASSPSSGGSNEQFF

clone_size: many
cdr3_length: 14
d_call: .
j_call: TRBJ2-3
v_call: TRBV24-1
cdr3_nt: TGTGCCACCAGGCCGACAGGAAGCACAGATACGCAGTATTTT
cdr3_aa: CATRPTGSTDTQYF

clone_size: .
cdr3_length: 14
d_call: .
j_call: TRBJ2-2
v_call: TRBV12-3/TRBV12-4
cdr3_nt: TGTGCCAGCAGTTTCTCCACCAACGCCGGGGAGCTGTTTTTT
cdr3_aa: CASSFSTNAGELFF

clone_size: few
cdr3_length: 12
d_call: .
j_call: TRBJ2-1
v_call: TRBV29-1
cdr3_nt: TGCAGCGTTCCCGACAGAAACAATGAGCAGTTCTTC
cdr3_aa: CSVPDRNNEQFF

clone_size: many
cdr3_length: 18
d_call: TRBD2
j_call: TRBJ2-1
v_call: TRBV12-3/TRBV12-4
cdr3_nt: TGTGCCAGCACCCTTTACATTGGGACTAGCGGGACCAACAATGAGCAGTTCTTC
cdr3_aa: CASTLYIGTSGTNNEQFF

clone_size: .
cdr3_length: 13
d_call: .
j_call: TRBJ1-5
v_call: TRBV5-6
cdr3_nt: TGTGCCAGCAGCCGCTTTAGCAATCAGCCCCAGCATTTT
cdr3_aa: CASSRFSNQPQHF

clone_size: .
cdr3_length: 17
d_call: .
j_call: TRBJ1-3
v_call: TRBV7-9
cdr3_nt: TGTGCCAGCAGCTTAATCCAGGGACCCGAATCTGGAAACACCATATATTTT
cdr3_aa: CASSLIQGPESGNTIYF

clone_size: .
cdr3_length: 15
d_call: .
j_call: TRBJ1-5
v_call: TRBV6-5
cdr3_nt: TGTGCCAGCAGTTACTCAGTAGGGGGTAGGGAGCCCCAGCATTTT
cdr3_aa: CASSYSVGGREPQHF

clone_size: few
cdr3_length: 13
d_call: .
j_call: TRBJ1-2
v_call: TRBV3-1
cdr3_nt: TGTGCCAGCAGCCAAGCGTCACGGCATGGCTACACCTTC
cdr3_aa: CASSQASRHGYTF

clone_size: many
cdr3_length: 15
d_call: TRBD1
j_call: TRBJ1-1
v_call: TRBV2
cdr3_nt: TGTGCCAGCAGCGGACAGGGTGGGATGAACACTGAAGCTTTCTTT
cdr3_aa: CASSGQGGMNTEAFF

clone_size: few
cdr3_length: 15
d_call: TRBD2
j_call: TRBJ2-2
v_call: TRBV5-1
cdr3_nt: TGCGCCAGCAGCTTTACTAGCGGTAGAACCGGGGAGCTGTTTTTT
cdr3_aa: CASSFTSGRTGELFF

clone_size: .
cdr3_length: 14
d_call: .
j_call: TRBJ2-7
v_call: TRBV7-8
cdr3_nt: TGTGCCAGCAGCGCCCCCGGGCACCCCTACGAGCAGTACTTC
cdr3_aa: CASSAPGHPYEQYF

clone_size: .
cdr3_length: 11
d_call: TRBD1
j_call: TRBJ2-5
v_call: TRBV29-1
cdr3_nt: TGCAGTTCAGTCAGGGGGGAGACCCAGTACTTC
cdr3_aa: CSSVRGETQYF